What follows describes a single T cell receptor (beta chain). Antigen: not known. A second roughly 6 to 11 cycle PCR used barcoded and J-beta primers. Template switching added a 12-random-nucleotide identifier to every cDNA molecule. In TCRdb, the 5' RACE reads were re-called with MiXCR into one record per CDR3 protein. The data hold some 1.4 million distinct CDR3 sequences, with roughly 40% observed a single time. The data were taken from a study of blood T cells in healthy people across ages. Total RNA was isolated from each sample in quantities of at least 5 micrograms. This CDR3 contains 14 residues. V was pared by 4 bases and J by 6 bases, with 6 bases of the junction left unmatched. Study findings and constraints: Calculation of diversity from one million T cells yielded estimates considered to be underestimates.

This receptor was obtained from a young woman in good health. The chain recombines TRBV12-3 or TRBV12-4 with TRBJ2-3; 8 nucleotides match TRBD1. The sequencing input was blood. This CDR3 reads CASSSPGGWDTQYF. The CDR3 DNA reads as TGTGCCAGCAGTTCCCCAGGGGGCTGGGATACGCAGTATTTT.